This is a list of T cell receptor beta chains from one sample in a study of response to subunit inactivated influenza vaccine. TCRdb re-called the RT-PCR reads with MiXCR, one entry per CDR3 protein. This sample yields 500,000 to 600,000 distinct CDR3 sequences, of which 10% to 12% are seen a single time; approximately 11% belongs to the top ten. The same sample was also used in a study of T cells expressing NK-cell markers.

Sequenced here: PBMCs from blood, sampled on the day of vaccination. These TCRs come from a man aged 50 to 59 who received an inactivated influenza vaccine. CDR3s include the opening cysteine and the closing phenylalanine or tryptophan. The D gene is left open where the match is weak. A row's size may be missing; if present it is once, few, many or a size class.

DNA: TGTGCCAGCAGTTACCCCGGACCTGAGGCCAATCAGCCACAGCATTTT
CDR3: CASSYPGPEANQPQHF
J: TRBJ1-5
size: once
length: 16
V: TRBV6-5
D: .

DNA: TGTGCCAGCAGTTTTGGGCCGGGGACCTATGGCTACACCTTC
CDR3: CASSFGPGTYGYTF
J: TRBJ1-2
size: .
length: 14
V: TRBV28
D: .

DNA: TGTGCCAGCAGCGCCCAAACAACTAGCTACGAGCAGTCCTTC
CDR3: CASSAQTTSYEQSF
J: TRBJ2-7
size: .
length: 14
V: TRBV9
D: .

DNA: TGCAGTGCTAGAGAGGGCGGGGGCGATCAGCCCCAGCATTTT
CDR3: CSAREGGGDQPQHF
J: TRBJ1-5
size: few
length: 14
V: TRBV20-1
D: .

DNA: TGTGCCAGCAGCTTAGGACTAGCTCCAGGAGATACGCAGTATTTT
CDR3: CASSLGLAPGDTQYF
J: TRBJ2-3
size: .
length: 15
V: TRBV11-2
D: TRBD2

DNA: TGCGCCAGCAGCCTAAGGACTGGGGCTAATGAGCAGTTCTTC
CDR3: CASSLRTGANEQFF
J: TRBJ2-1
size: .
length: 14
V: TRBV5-1
D: .

DNA: TGTGCCAGCAGCGAATCAGGGGGGTTAGCCTATAATTCACCCCTCCACTTT
CDR3: CASSESGGLAYNSPLHF
J: TRBJ1-6
size: .
length: 17
V: TRBV5-8
D: TRBD1

DNA: TGTGCCAGCAGCTCGAGTCTTGGGCAGGAGCAGTACTTC
CDR3: CASSSSLGQEQYF
J: TRBJ2-7
size: .
length: 13
V: TRBV5-6
D: .

DNA: TGTGCCAGCAGCTTAGAGACAGTGAGGGTGGAGACCCAGTACTTC
CDR3: CASSLETVRVETQYF
J: TRBJ2-5
size: .
length: 15
V: TRBV7-9
D: .

DNA: TGCGCCAGCAGCACGGGACTAGCGGGAGGCCTCACCGGGGAGCTGTTTTTT
CDR3: CASSTGLAGGLTGELFF
J: TRBJ2-2
size: few
length: 17
V: TRBV5-1
D: TRBD2

DNA: TGTGCCAGTCGGAGGGACGGTAATCAGCCCCAGCATTTT
CDR3: CASRRDGNQPQHF
J: TRBJ1-5
size: few
length: 13
V: TRBV28
D: .

DNA: TGTGCCAGTAGTATAGGAGTTTTACTCTCCTACGAGCAGTACTTC
CDR3: CASSIGVLLSYEQYF
J: TRBJ2-7
size: .
length: 15
V: TRBV19
D: .

DNA: TGTGCCAGCAGCTTAGAGGGACAGCGTAATCAGCCCCAGCATTTT
CDR3: CASSLEGQRNQPQHF
J: TRBJ1-5
size: .
length: 15
V: TRBV7-2
D: TRBD1

DNA: TGTGCCAGCAGCGCCGTCAGGTCCTACGAGCAGTACTTC
CDR3: CASSAVRSYEQYF
J: TRBJ2-7
size: few
length: 13
V: TRBV7-9
D: .

DNA: TGTGCCAGCCGGGACAGCGGGGAAAAACTGTTTTTT
CDR3: CASRDSGEKLFF
J: TRBJ1-4
size: many
length: 12
V: TRBV6-5
D: TRBD1

DNA: TGTGCCAGCAGTTATTCGAGACTGGGAACCGGGGAGCTGTTTTTT
CDR3: CASSYSRLGTGELFF
J: TRBJ2-2
size: .
length: 15
V: TRBV6-2/TRBV6-3
D: .

DNA: TGTGCCACCAGTGAACCTAGTCTGAGGCGAGATACGCAGTATTTT
CDR3: CATSEPSLRRDTQYF
J: TRBJ2-3
size: many
length: 15
V: TRBV24-1
D: .

DNA: TGTGCCAGCAGTCAAGGGCCCGGGACAAGCTCCTACAATGAGCAGTTCTTC
CDR3: CASSQGPGTSSYNEQFF
J: TRBJ2-1
size: .
length: 17
V: TRBV7-9
D: .

DNA: TGTGCCAGCAGTCCTGAGACGGGCTCTGGGGCCAACGTCCTGACTTTC
CDR3: CASSPETGSGANVLTF
J: TRBJ2-6
size: few
length: 16
V: TRBV12-3/TRBV12-4
D: .

DNA: TGTGCCAGCAGCTTTTCCCCGGGCCTGTACTATGGCTACACCTTC
CDR3: CASSFSPGLYYGYTF
J: TRBJ1-2
size: few
length: 15
V: TRBV11-2
D: .

DNA: TGTGCCATCAGTGAGTCTGAGAGGAACGGCCAAGAGACCCAGTACTTC
CDR3: CAISESERNGQETQYF
J: TRBJ2-5
size: .
length: 16
V: TRBV10-3
D: .

DNA: TGTGCCAGCAGCCTGGACCTCTTGGAGCAGTTCTTC
CDR3: CASSLDLLEQFF
J: TRBJ2-1
size: few
length: 12
V: TRBV6-2/TRBV6-3
D: .

DNA: TGTGCCAGCTCACCACCGAGTAGGGCCGAGCAGTACTTC
CDR3: CASSPPSRAEQYF
J: TRBJ2-7
size: .
length: 13
V: TRBV18
D: .

DNA: TGCAGTGCTAGGGTTTTATACAGGGTTGACTATGGCTACACCTTC
CDR3: CSARVLYRVDYGYTF
J: TRBJ1-2
size: many
length: 15
V: TRBV20-1
D: .

DNA: TGCAGTGCTGGGGCTTGGCGGGGCGCTGAGCAGTTCTTC
CDR3: CSAGAWRGAEQFF
J: TRBJ2-1
size: many
length: 13
V: TRBV20-1
D: .

DNA: TGTGCCAGCAGTTTCTCCGGGACGCAACATTCACCCCTCCACTTT
CDR3: CASSFSGTQHSPLHF
J: TRBJ1-6
size: many
length: 15
V: TRBV12-3/TRBV12-4
D: .

DNA: TGTGCCAGCAGCCAAGCATCGGGGGTGCGTGAGCAGTTCTTC
CDR3: CASSQASGVREQFF
J: TRBJ2-1
size: .
length: 14
V: TRBV28
D: .

DNA: TGTGCCAGCAGCCGCCGGGACAGGGGCTCCTACGAGCAGTACTTC
CDR3: CASSRRDRGSYEQYF
J: TRBJ2-7
size: many
length: 15
V: TRBV12-3/TRBV12-4
D: TRBD1

DNA: TGCGCCAGCAGCTATACCGGGACTAGCGGGAGTGCGGAGCAGTTCTTC
CDR3: CASSYTGTSGSAEQFF
J: TRBJ2-1
size: few
length: 16
V: TRBV5-1
D: TRBD2

DNA: TGTGCCAGCAGCCCAACCGGACTAGCGGGGACCTCAATGAACACCGGGGAGCTGTTTTTT
CDR3: CASSPTGLAGTSMNTGELFF
J: TRBJ2-2
size: few
length: 20
V: TRBV3-1
D: TRBD2

DNA: TGTGCCAGCAGCTTGCCGGCCTCGAGGGGCTACACCTTC
CDR3: CASSLPASRGYTF
J: TRBJ1-2
size: few
length: 13
V: TRBV7-2
D: .

DNA: TGCGCCAGCAGCGACTCACAGGGTTTCGCAGATACGCAGTATTTT
CDR3: CASSDSQGFADTQYF
J: TRBJ2-3
size: .
length: 15
V: TRBV5-1
D: .

DNA: TGTGCCAGCAGCCCAAGATCCCCGGGGGCCGGGGAGCTGTTTTTT
CDR3: CASSPRSPGAGELFF
J: TRBJ2-2
size: .
length: 15
V: TRBV7-9
D: .

DNA: TGTGCCAGCAGTTACTCTTTCCTTGGCCAGGGAGGGATTGTGAGTGAAAAACTGTTTTTT
CDR3: CASSYSFLGQGGIVSEKLFF
J: TRBJ1-4
size: few
length: 20
V: TRBV6-2/TRBV6-3
D: .

DNA: TGTGCCAGCAGCCACCGACCACAGGCTGATTTTAACTATGGCTACACCTTC
CDR3: CASSHRPQADFNYGYTF
J: TRBJ1-2
size: .
length: 17
V: TRBV3-1
D: .

DNA: TGTGCCAGCAGCTCCCAAGGCGGGGCGAACACCGGGGAGCTGTTTTTT
CDR3: CASSSQGGANTGELFF
J: TRBJ2-2
size: .
length: 16
V: TRBV11-2
D: .

DNA: TGCGCCAGCAGCCTAACCGGGACAGAGAGAAACACTGAAGCTTTCTTT
CDR3: CASSLTGTERNTEAFF
J: TRBJ1-1
size: .
length: 16
V: TRBV5-1
D: TRBD1

DNA: TGTGCCAGCAGCCTAGCCTCCGGGACTCCATCCGGGGAGCTGTTTTTT
CDR3: CASSLASGTPSGELFF
J: TRBJ2-2
size: few
length: 16
V: TRBV7-8
D: .

DNA: TGCAGTGCCGCCGGGACAGGGGGCGCGGGGCTGTTTTTT
CDR3: CSAAGTGGAGLFF
J: TRBJ1-4
size: .
length: 13
V: TRBV20-1
D: TRBD1

DNA: TGTGCCAGTAGTATCTTTGGGGAAGGGGAGCTGTTTTTT
CDR3: CASSIFGEGELFF
J: TRBJ2-2
size: few
length: 13
V: TRBV19
D: .

DNA: TGTGCCGCCTCCGCTATGGGGATTGGCTCTGGGGCCAACGTCCTGACTTTC
CDR3: CAASAMGIGSGANVLTF
J: TRBJ2-6
size: few
length: 17
V: TRBV3-1
D: .

DNA: TGCGCCAGCAGCCAAGTGTGGGGACTCACAGATACGCAGTATTTT
CDR3: CASSQVWGLTDTQYF
J: TRBJ2-3
size: few
length: 15
V: TRBV4-3
D: .

DNA: TGTGCCAGCAGTACAAACAGGGATACCTACCAAGAGACCCAGTACTTC
CDR3: CASSTNRDTYQETQYF
J: TRBJ2-5
size: .
length: 16
V: TRBV2
D: .

DNA: TGTGCCATCAGACCGACCGGTAATCGGAATGAGCAGTTCTTC
CDR3: CAIRPTGNRNEQFF
J: TRBJ2-1
size: .
length: 14
V: TRBV10-3
D: .

DNA: TGTGCCAGCAGCTTGAGGGGTAGCGGGAGAAATGAGCAGTTCTTC
CDR3: CASSLRGSGRNEQFF
J: TRBJ2-1
size: .
length: 15
V: TRBV7-6
D: TRBD2